The entry below gives a single TCR beta chain sequence along with its context. This clone's antigen is unknown. The sample holds no much larger clone one base away, and base qualities are not on file. Receptor amplification or capture employed the immunoSEQ multiplex PCR assay. Adaptive Biotechnologies carried out TCRB amplification, library preparation, sequencing and preliminary bioinformatics at Survey level resolution. TCRB sequencing used multiplex PCR amplification of genomic DNA from sorted cTfh populations. As for the original processing: Clonality was calculated in R as 1 minus normalized Shannon entropy, and the Gini index was computed with the R package ineq. Overlap score was defined as the summed counts of shared sequences divided by the total counts of all sequences in both compared samples. Significance of shared clonotypes was assessed by Fisher's exact test, with a theoretical repertoire of 10^7 TCRB sequences assumed. TCRdb's version of the immuneACCESS table is confined to in-frame rearrangements and falls short of the full clone set. An unresolved V gene accounts for under half of the shortfall where checked; the remainder is of unknown origin. V and J calls and clone size are given by that table; D and trimming were obtained from the DNA. Counted in this sample were 3,500 to 5,000 clones; 82% of them appeared once. In total, the top ten clones hold around 0.87% of the sample.

These data belong to a study of follicular helper T cells after annual influenza vaccination (dated by TCRdb to the late 2010s). Context from the whole study: Blood was collected on days 0, 7 and 28 after each seasonal influenza vaccination. One week after vaccination, a second recruited cohort of about a dozen subjects (Table S1) displayed a similar ICOS+CD38+ cTfh response. Multi-year samples were available for six subjects, with four spanning two vaccination seasons and two spanning three seasons. The 2013-2014 samples were cryopreserved, while the 2015 samples were processed right after collection. Some subjects were followed across successive annual vaccinations spanning the 2013-2014, 2014-2015 and 2015-2016 seasons to study recall of cTfh clones.

Paper-wide results and their limitations: Rare clonotypes could not be sampled because productive TCRB sequences were recovered from only roughly 10-20% of the analyzed cells. Successive annual vaccinations recalled a recurrent oligoclonal ICOS+CD38+ cTfh response that contained tetramer and AIM influenza-specific clonotypes. ICOS+CD38+ cTfh clonality correlated with the frequency of that population, and its change correlated with the change in circulating plasmablast frequency. Day 7 ICOS+CD38+ clones were most often found later in ICOS-CD38- cTfh, suggesting that subset may serve as a memory reservoir.

The sample's time point label, in plain terms: 2015-2016 season, 7 days after influenza vaccination. TCRB sequencing was used to follow sorted CD4 subsets from the blood of adults before and after they were given the seasonal inactivated influenza vaccine (Fluvarix). To be eligible, subjects had to be community-dwelling and could not have received an influenza vaccine during the previous 6 months. Subjects were excluded for influenza vaccine contraindications, substance abuse, HIV/AIDS, active malignancy, immunomodulatory medication, or active illness such as respiratory infection. Per time point, between roughly 40 and 110 mL of blood was sampled. Circulating Tfh were defined as non-naive CD4+CXCR5+PD-1+ cells and sorted into ICOS+CD38+ and ICOS-CD38- fractions. Ficoll-Paque PLUS or SepMate separation was used to isolate PBMC. Before DNA extraction, cell subsets were sorted from PBMC on a BD FACS Aria.

Its CDR3 holds 14 amino acids, cysteine through phenylalanine. Of all the DNA, just the CDR3 is kept, 42 bases in frame from base 1. The input for sequencing was CXCR5+ CD38- circulating T follicular helper cells from blood, taken 7 days after influenza vaccination. The cell subset or site label on this specimen signifies: circulating Tfh, non-naive CD4+CXCR5+PD-1+ (ICOS+CD38+ or ICOS-CD38-). The sequence was obtained from an adult who received the influenza vaccine. This receptor chain uses TRBV21-1 and TRBJ1-1. TRBV21-1 is designated a pseudogene. The CDR3 reads as follows: CATLLYHSNTEAFF. The DNA is TGTGCCACCTTATTGTACCATTCGAACACTGAAGCTTTCTTT.